A selection of T cell receptor beta chains follows, all from one sample in a study of blood T cell repertoires in COVID-19. Generated by immunoSEQ multiplex PCR, the TCRdb table keeps only in-frame clones and is missing some. The table shows about 160,000 clones, with about four fifths occurring only once. Sequences were obtained from PBMCs or T cells enriched from blood (not recorded which). These receptor sequences come from a woman aged 60-75 years who had recovered from COVID-19. Both conserved end residues are part of each CDR3. D genes are given only for firm matches. Size values are once, few and many counts, or a class for expanded clones, and some rows have none.

abundance: .; d_gene: TRBD2; len: 15; j_gene: TRBJ2-1; v_gene: TRBV7-8; CDR3aa: CASSSLAGGYNEQFF; CDR3nt: TGTGCCAGCAGCTCCCTAGCGGGGGGGTACAATGAGCAGTTCTTC
abundance: once; d_gene: .; len: 15; j_gene: TRBJ1-1; v_gene: TRBV11-2; CDR3aa: CASSSTRGGNTEAFF; CDR3nt: TGTGCCAGCAGCTCAACCCGGGGGGGGAACACTGAAGCTTTCTTT
abundance: .; d_gene: TRBD1; len: 18; j_gene: TRBJ2-5; v_gene: TRBV7-9; CDR3aa: CASSTRRGQGYWQETQYF; CDR3nt: TGTGCCAGCAGCACACGACGTGGACAGGGCTATTGGCAAGAGACCCAGTACTTC
abundance: .; d_gene: TRBD2; len: 14; j_gene: TRBJ2-7; v_gene: TRBV3-1/TRBV3-2; CDR3aa: CASSLGTNNYEQYF; CDR3nt: TGTGCCAGCAGCCTCGGGACTAACAACTACGAGCAGTACTTC
abundance: .; d_gene: .; len: 16; j_gene: TRBJ1-6; v_gene: TRBV2; CDR3aa: CASSEAGGIGVSPLHF; CDR3nt: TGTGCCAGCAGTGAAGCGGGGGGAATAGGGGTTTCACCCCTCCACTTT
abundance: .; d_gene: .; len: 17; j_gene: TRBJ2-7; v_gene: TRBV4-1; CDR3aa: CASSRLLGRGSPYEQYF; CDR3nt: TGCGCCAGCAGCCGATTACTTGGGCGGGGTAGCCCCTACGAGCAGTACTTC
abundance: .; d_gene: TRBD1; len: 14; j_gene: TRBJ2-5; v_gene: TRBV24-1; CDR3aa: CATSDTGTGETQYF; CDR3nt: TGTGCCACCAGTGACACCGGGACAGGGGAGACCCAGTACTTC
abundance: .; d_gene: TRBD2; len: 16; j_gene: TRBJ2-3; v_gene: TRBV14; CDR3aa: CASSQARRGGTDTQYF; CDR3nt: TGTGCCAGCAGCCAAGCCCGTCGGGGGGGCACAGATACGCAGTATTTT
abundance: .; d_gene: .; len: 11; j_gene: TRBJ2-5; v_gene: TRBV13; CDR3aa: CASSSGETQYF; CDR3nt: TGTGCCAGCAGTTCCGGGGAGACCCAGTACTTC
abundance: .; d_gene: TRBD1; len: 14; j_gene: TRBJ2-1; v_gene: TRBV3-1/TRBV3-2; CDR3aa: CASSPGQNYNEQFF; CDR3nt: TGTGCCAGCAGCCCGGGACAGAACTACAATGAGCAGTTCTTC
abundance: few; d_gene: .; len: 15; j_gene: TRBJ1-5; v_gene: TRBV2; CDR3aa: CASRTDSTSNQPQHF; CDR3nt: TGTGCCAGCAGGACGGACAGCACTAGCAATCAGCCCCAGCATTTT